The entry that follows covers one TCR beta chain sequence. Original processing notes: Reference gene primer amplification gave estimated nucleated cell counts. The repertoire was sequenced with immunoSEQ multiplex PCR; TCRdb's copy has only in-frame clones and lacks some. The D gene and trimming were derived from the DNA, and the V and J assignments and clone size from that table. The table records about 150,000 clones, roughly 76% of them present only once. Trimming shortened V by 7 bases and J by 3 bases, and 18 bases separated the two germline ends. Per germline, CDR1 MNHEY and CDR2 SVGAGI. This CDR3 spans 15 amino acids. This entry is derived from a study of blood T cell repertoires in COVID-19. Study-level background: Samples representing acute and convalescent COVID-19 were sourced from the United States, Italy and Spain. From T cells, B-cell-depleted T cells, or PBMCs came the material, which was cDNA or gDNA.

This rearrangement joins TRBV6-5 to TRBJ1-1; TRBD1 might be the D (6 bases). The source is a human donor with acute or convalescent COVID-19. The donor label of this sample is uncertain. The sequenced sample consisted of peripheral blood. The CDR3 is CASNSYRARDTEAFF. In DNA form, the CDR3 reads TGTGCCAGCAATTCTTACAGGGCGAGGGACACTGAAGCTTTCTTT.